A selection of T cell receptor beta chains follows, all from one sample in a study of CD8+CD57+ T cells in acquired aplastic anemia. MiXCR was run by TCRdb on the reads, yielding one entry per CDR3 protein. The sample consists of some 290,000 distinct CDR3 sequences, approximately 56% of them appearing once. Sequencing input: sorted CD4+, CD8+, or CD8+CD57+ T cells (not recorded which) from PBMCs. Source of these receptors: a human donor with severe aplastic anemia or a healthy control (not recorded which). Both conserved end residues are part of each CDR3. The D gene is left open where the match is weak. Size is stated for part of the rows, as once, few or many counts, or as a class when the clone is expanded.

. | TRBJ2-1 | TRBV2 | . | TGTGCCAGCACCCCCCTAACAGGTGCTCAATGGGGTGAGCAGCTCTTC | CASTPLTGAQWGEQLF
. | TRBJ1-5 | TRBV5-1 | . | TGCGCCAGCAGCTACGGAGGCCTCAATAGCAATCAGCCCCAGCATTTT | CASSYGGLNSNQPQHF
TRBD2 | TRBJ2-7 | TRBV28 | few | TGTGCCGGTAGCGGGGGGGCGCAGAACGAGCAGTACTTC | CAGSGGAQNEQYF
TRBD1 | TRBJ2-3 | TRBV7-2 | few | TGTGCCAGCAGCTTGACAGGGGGTGGCACAGATACGCAGTATTTT | CASSLTGGGTDTQYF
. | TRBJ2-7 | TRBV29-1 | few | TGCAGCGTTGCTTGGGGGGTGGGTGGATCCGAGCAGTACTTC | CSVAWGVGGSEQYF
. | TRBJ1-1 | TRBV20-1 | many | TGCAGTGCTAGAGATCCCTCTGGAGCGAACACTGAAGCTTTCTTT | CSARDPSGANTEAFF
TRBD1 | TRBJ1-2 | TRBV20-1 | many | TGCAGTGCTAGAGTGGGGCAGGGGGCGGGGGGCTACACCTTC | CSARVGQGAGGYTF
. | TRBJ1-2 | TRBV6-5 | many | TGTGCCAGCAGTTACGGAGCGTATTCCAGGGCGGGCACTGGCTACACCTTC | CASSYGAYSRAGTGYTF
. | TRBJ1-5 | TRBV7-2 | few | TGTGCCAGCAGCTTAGGCAGGGCCCAGCCCCAGCATTTT | CASSLGRAQPQHF
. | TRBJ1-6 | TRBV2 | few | TGTGCCAGCAGGACGGACCATTCACCCCTCCACTTT | CASRTDHSPLHF
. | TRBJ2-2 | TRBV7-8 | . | TGTGCCAGCAGCTCCCCCGGAAGGAAGAACGCCGGGGAGCTGTTTTTT | CASSSPGRKNAGELFF
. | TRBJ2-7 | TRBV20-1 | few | TGCAGTGCTTCTCAGGGCTCCTACGAGCAGTACTTC | CSASQGSYEQYF
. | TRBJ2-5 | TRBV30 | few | TGTGCCTGGGGGGACGGGTCACACTTAAGTGAGACCCAGTACTTC | CAWGDGSHLSETQYF
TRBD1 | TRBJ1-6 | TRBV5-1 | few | TGCGCCAGCAGCACGGGACAGGGAAATTCACCCCTCCACTTT | CASSTGQGNSPLHF
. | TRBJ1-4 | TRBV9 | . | TGTGCCAGCAGCGTAGGGAGTGGGGAAAAACTGTTTTTT | CASSVGSGEKLFF
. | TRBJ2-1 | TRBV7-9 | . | TGTGCCAGCAGCCTCAACCAGGGACCCTACAATGAGCAGTTCTTC | CASSLNQGPYNEQFF
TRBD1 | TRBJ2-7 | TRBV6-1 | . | TGTGCCAGCAGCACAGGGGGCACCGGGGGGTACGAGCAGTACTTC | CASSTGGTGGYEQYF
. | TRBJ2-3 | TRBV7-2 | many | TGTGCCAGCAGAAGAGACAGGCGCACAGATACGCAGTATTTT | CASRRDRRTDTQYF
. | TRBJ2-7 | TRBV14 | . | TGTGCCAGCAGCCAAGAGTACCAGAGCCCCTACGAGCAGTACTTC | CASSQEYQSPYEQYF
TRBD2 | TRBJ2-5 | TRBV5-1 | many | TGCGCCAGCAGCCTCCCAACCACCTGGGAGGGGACGTACCAAGAGACCCAGTACTTC | CASSLPTTWEGTYQETQYF
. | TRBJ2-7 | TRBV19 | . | TGTGCCAGTAGTAAGACAGCAACCCAAACCTACGAGCAGTACTTC | CASSKTATQTYEQYF
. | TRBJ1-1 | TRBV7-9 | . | TGTGGCAGCGGCCCTGGGGGCACTGAAGCTTTCTTT | CGSGPGGTEAFF
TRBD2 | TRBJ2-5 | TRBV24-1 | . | TGTGCCACCAGTGATTTGGTCCCGGAGCGGGAGGGCCAAGAGACCCAGTACTTC | CATSDLVPEREGQETQYF
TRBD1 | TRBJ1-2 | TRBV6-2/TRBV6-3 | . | TGTGCCAGCAGTGACGACAGGGGGCTTGTCTATGGCTACACCTTC | CASSDDRGLVYGYTF
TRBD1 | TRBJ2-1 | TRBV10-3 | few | TGTGCCATCAGTGCTGGACAGGGGTCCGGTCGGGAGCAGTTCTTC | CAISAGQGSGREQFF
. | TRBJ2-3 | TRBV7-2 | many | TGTGCCAGCAGCTTAGGTTGGGGCACAGATACGCAGTATTTT | CASSLGWGTDTQYF
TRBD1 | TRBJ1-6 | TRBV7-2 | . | TGTGCCAGCAGCACACCCCGGGACAGGGCGCGGTCACCCCTCCACTTT | CASSTPRDRARSPLHF
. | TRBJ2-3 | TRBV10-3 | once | TGTGCCATCAGCCCAGGTCTAACAGATACGCAGTATTTT | CAISPGLTDTQYF
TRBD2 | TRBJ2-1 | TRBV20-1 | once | TGCAGTGCTAGAGTTAGCGGGGCGGAGTGGCATGAGCAGTTCTTC | CSARVSGAEWHEQFF
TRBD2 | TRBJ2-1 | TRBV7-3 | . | TGTGCCAGCAGCTTAGGGCCGGGACTAGATTCGTCGGGGGAGCAGTTCTTC | CASSLGPGLDSSGEQFF
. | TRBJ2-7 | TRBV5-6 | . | TGCGCCAGCAGCCAAGGGGGCGGGGGCTCCTACGAGCAGTACTTC | CASSQGGGGSYEQYF
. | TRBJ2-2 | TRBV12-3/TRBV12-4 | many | TGTGCCAGCAGTACTGGCCTCGGGTTGGGGGTCACCGGGGAGCTGTTTTTT | CASSTGLGLGVTGELFF
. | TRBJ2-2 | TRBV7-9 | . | TGTGCCAGCAGCCTCCTCGGACAAGGCTTAGGGGAGCTGTTTTTT | CASSLLGQGLGELFF
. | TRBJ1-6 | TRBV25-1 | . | TGTGCCAGCAGTACTCTAACACAGGGTAATTCACCCCTCCACTTT | CASSTLTQGNSPLHF
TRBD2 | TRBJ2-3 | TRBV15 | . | TGTGCCACCAGCCGATTAGCGGGATTCAGAGATACGCAGTATTTT | CATSRLAGFRDTQYF
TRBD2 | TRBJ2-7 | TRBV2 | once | TGTGCCAGCAGTAAGGGACTAGCGGGGGAGCGCGAGCAGTACTTC | CASSKGLAGEREQYF
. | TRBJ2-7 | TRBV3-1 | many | TGTGCCAGCAGCCAAGATCGAGAGGCCTACGAGCAGTACTTC | CASSQDREAYEQYF
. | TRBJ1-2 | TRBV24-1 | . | TGTGCCACCAGTGATTTTAGCAGTAACTATGGCTACACCTTC | CATSDFSSNYGYTF
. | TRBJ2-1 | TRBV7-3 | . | TGTGCCAGCAGCCTTTCGTTAGCGTTTGGGTCCGAATACAATGAGCAGTTCTTC | CASSLSLAFGSEYNEQFF